A selection of T cell receptor beta chains follows, all from one sample in a study of cytotoxic CD8 clonotypes in ibrutinib-treated CLL. Sequencing used immunoSEQ multiplex PCR; TCRdb keeps in-frame clones, though not all of them. This sample carries 250,000 to 350,000 clones, about 72% of them seen once, and the ten largest clones take about 5.8%. Specimen: PBMCs, collected at disease progression, from a patient treated with ibrutinib. Every receptor here comes from a human donor with chronic lymphocytic leukemia. CDR3s include the opening cysteine and the closing phenylalanine or tryptophan. The D gene is left open where the match is weak. Clone size, where shown, is once, few, many, or a class for clones that have expanded.

D gene: -; V gene: TRBV15; clone size: once; J gene: TRBJ2-1; CDR3 DNA: TGTGCCACCAGCTCGGAGCGGAGCTACAATGAGCAGTTCTTC; CDR3 protein: CATSSERSYNEQFF
D gene: -; V gene: TRBV15; clone size: few; J gene: TRBJ1-2; CDR3 DNA: TGTGCCACCAGCAGAGAAGCCAGAACTAACTATGGCTACACCTTC; CDR3 protein: CATSREARTNYGYTF
D gene: -; V gene: TRBV15; clone size: few; J gene: TRBJ2-2; CDR3 DNA: TGTGCCACCAGCAGAGAGGCTACCGGGGAGCTGTTTTTT; CDR3 protein: CATSREATGELFF
D gene: TRBD2; V gene: TRBV5-4; clone size: -; J gene: TRBJ2-1; CDR3 DNA: TGTGCCAGCGGACGGACTAGCGGAGGGGCTGGCGATGAGCAGTTCTTC; CDR3 protein: CASGRTSGGAGDEQFF
D gene: -; V gene: TRBV27; clone size: -; J gene: TRBJ2-1; CDR3 DNA: TGTGCCAGCAGAAGGGGGAGGCTAACCTACAATGAGCAGTTCTTC; CDR3 protein: CASRRGRLTYNEQFF
D gene: -; V gene: TRBV28; clone size: -; J gene: TRBJ2-7; CDR3 DNA: TGTGCCAGCAGCAAAACCGGGCTCTACGAGCAGTACTTC; CDR3 protein: CASSKTGLYEQYF
D gene: -; V gene: TRBV4-1; clone size: -; J gene: TRBJ2-2; CDR3 DNA: TGCGCCAGCAGCCCACCAAACACCGGGGAGCTGTTTTTT; CDR3 protein: CASSPPNTGELFF
D gene: TRBD2; V gene: TRBV25-1; clone size: -; J gene: TRBJ2-1; CDR3 DNA: TGTGCCAGCAGTGATCTTAGCGGGTTGACTTACAATGAGCAGTTCTTC; CDR3 protein: CASSDLSGLTYNEQFF
D gene: -; V gene: TRBV18; clone size: -; J gene: TRBJ1-1; CDR3 DNA: TGTGCCAGCTCACACAGGGCCTTGAACACTGAAGCTTTCTTT; CDR3 protein: CASSHRALNTEAFF
D gene: -; V gene: TRBV7-9; clone size: -; J gene: TRBJ2-5; CDR3 DNA: TGTGCCAGCAGCTTAGTGGGAGAGACCCAGTACTTC; CDR3 protein: CASSLVGETQYF
D gene: -; V gene: TRBV7-9; clone size: -; J gene: TRBJ1-4; CDR3 DNA: TGTGCCAGCAGCCCCCCCGGGCCCCCGACCTCTAATGAAAAACTGTTTTTT; CDR3 protein: CASSPPGPPTSNEKLFF
D gene: TRBD1; V gene: TRBV6-1; clone size: -; J gene: TRBJ2-6; CDR3 DNA: TGTGCCAGCAGTGCACGACAGGGCGGTTACTCTGGGGCCAACGTCCTGACTTTC; CDR3 protein: CASSARQGGYSGANVLTF
D gene: -; V gene: TRBV5-1; clone size: -; J gene: TRBJ2-5; CDR3 DNA: TGCGCCAGCAGCATCGGACAGTTCCAAGAGACCCAGTACTTC; CDR3 protein: CASSIGQFQETQYF
D gene: -; V gene: TRBV10-3; clone size: -; J gene: TRBJ1-5; CDR3 DNA: TGTGCCATCAGTGAGCGGGGACAGCCCCAGCATTTT; CDR3 protein: CAISERGQPQHF
D gene: -; V gene: TRBV5-8; clone size: -; J gene: TRBJ2-7; CDR3 DNA: TGTGCCAGCAGCTTGAACGCAGGGGTAGGTCACGAGCAGTACTTC; CDR3 protein: CASSLNAGVGHEQYF
D gene: -; V gene: TRBV5-3; clone size: -; J gene: TRBJ1-6; CDR3 DNA: TGTGCCAGAAGCATACATCGCCCATCCGAGTATTCACCCCTCCACTTT; CDR3 protein: CARSIHRPSEYSPLHF
D gene: TRBD1; V gene: TRBV6-6; clone size: few; J gene: TRBJ1-1; CDR3 DNA: TGTGCCAGCAGTTCAGGACAGGGGCCGTTCACTGAAGCTTTCTTT; CDR3 protein: CASSSGQGPFTEAFF
D gene: TRBD2; V gene: TRBV19; clone size: -; J gene: TRBJ2-3; CDR3 DNA: TGTGCCAGTAGTAACGGCGGGAGGTACACAGATACGCAGTATTTT; CDR3 protein: CASSNGGRYTDTQYF
D gene: TRBD1; V gene: TRBV19; clone size: few; J gene: TRBJ2-7; CDR3 DNA: TGTGCCAGTAGTTTTGGACAGGGTATCGCCTACGAGCAGTACTTC; CDR3 protein: CASSFGQGIAYEQYF
D gene: -; V gene: TRBV19; clone size: -; J gene: TRBJ2-3; CDR3 DNA: TGTGCCACTCTACGTAGGGGAACCAACCGCCCAGTTAGCACAGATACGCAGTATTTT; CDR3 protein: CATLRRGTNRPVSTDTQYF
D gene: -; V gene: TRBV5-7; clone size: few; J gene: TRBJ2-7; CDR3 DNA: TGTGCCAGCAGCCCACCTCACGACTACGAGCAGTACTTC; CDR3 protein: CASSPPHDYEQYF
D gene: -; V gene: TRBV28; clone size: -; J gene: TRBJ2-5; CDR3 DNA: TGTGCCAGCAGTGTTCAGGGTTCAGGGCAAGAGACCCAGTACTTC; CDR3 protein: CASSVQGSGQETQYF
D gene: TRBD1; V gene: TRBV4-3; clone size: -; J gene: TRBJ2-7; CDR3 DNA: TGCGCCAGCAGCCAAGGGAGTGACAGGGTGGGCGAGCAGTACTTC; CDR3 protein: CASSQGSDRVGEQYF
D gene: -; V gene: TRBV2; clone size: -; J gene: TRBJ1-4; CDR3 DNA: TGTGCCAGCAGGGAAGACGGCTGGAGCGAAAAACTGTTTTTT; CDR3 protein: CASREDGWSEKLFF
D gene: TRBD2; V gene: TRBV10-3; clone size: -; J gene: TRBJ2-2; CDR3 DNA: TGTGCCATCAGTGGAGTAGCGGGAGGTGGGACCGGGGAGCTGTTTTTT; CDR3 protein: CAISGVAGGGTGELFF
D gene: TRBD2; V gene: TRBV5-6; clone size: -; J gene: TRBJ2-5; CDR3 DNA: TGTGCCAGCAGCGTACCTAGCGGGGGGGCCGGAGAGACCCAGTACTTC; CDR3 protein: CASSVPSGGAGETQYF
D gene: TRBD1; V gene: TRBV7-9; clone size: once; J gene: TRBJ1-1; CDR3 DNA: TGTGCCAGCCACGCCCCGACAGGGTCCAACACTGAAGCTTTCTTT; CDR3 protein: CASHAPTGSNTEAFF
D gene: TRBD2; V gene: TRBV28; clone size: -; J gene: TRBJ2-1; CDR3 DNA: TGTGCCAGCAGTCCCACGGTCTCGCGGGAGAATGAGCAGTTCTTC; CDR3 protein: CASSPTVSRENEQFF
D gene: TRBD1; V gene: TRBV9; clone size: -; J gene: TRBJ1-2; CDR3 DNA: TGTGCCAGCAGCTCGGGACAGAACCCTAACTATGGCTACACCTTC; CDR3 protein: CASSSGQNPNYGYTF
D gene: TRBD2; V gene: TRBV9; clone size: -; J gene: TRBJ2-1; CDR3 DNA: TGTGCCAGCAGCGTGGGGACTAGTCACAATGAGCAGTTCTTC; CDR3 protein: CASSVGTSHNEQFF
D gene: TRBD1; V gene: TRBV10-2; clone size: -; J gene: TRBJ2-7; CDR3 DNA: TGCGCCAGCAGTGAGGGTGACAGGGGGCACCTCTACGAGCAGTACTTC; CDR3 protein: CASSEGDRGHLYEQYF
D gene: TRBD2; V gene: TRBV27; clone size: few; J gene: TRBJ2-7; CDR3 DNA: TGTGCCAGCAGTTACACCGGGACTAGCGGGAGTTACGAGCAGTACTTC; CDR3 protein: CASSYTGTSGSYEQYF
D gene: TRBD1; V gene: TRBV6-1; clone size: -; J gene: TRBJ2-7; CDR3 DNA: TGTGCCAGCGGCCGGGACAGGGGCGACGAGCAGTACTTC; CDR3 protein: CASGRDRGDEQYF
D gene: -; V gene: TRBV29-1; clone size: -; J gene: TRBJ2-1; CDR3 DNA: TGCAGCGTTGACAGGGCCGAGCAGTTCTTC; CDR3 protein: CSVDRAEQFF
D gene: -; V gene: TRBV5-1; clone size: few; J gene: TRBJ1-3; CDR3 DNA: TGCGCCAGCAGCATGGCAGGGGCCTTCTCTGGAAACACCATATATTTT; CDR3 protein: CASSMAGAFSGNTIYF
D gene: -; V gene: TRBV9; clone size: -; J gene: TRBJ2-1; CDR3 DNA: TGTGCCAGCAGCGTAGTTAGCGACACTGAGCAGTTCTTC; CDR3 protein: CASSVVSDTEQFF
D gene: -; V gene: TRBV15; clone size: -; J gene: TRBJ1-5; CDR3 DNA: TGTGCCACCAGCAGAGATAGGGGGGTTGCTCAGCCCCAGCATTTT; CDR3 protein: CATSRDRGVAQPQHF